A single sample gave rise to the 10 T cell receptor beta chains below, sequenced in a study of blood T cell repertoires in COVID-19 (TCRdb year 2020). The receptor library was made with the immunoSEQ multiplex PCR assay. TCRdb limited this immuneACCESS table to in-frame rearrangements with V and J called. A share of clones is missing; checked studies link under half to unresolved V genes, and the rest is unexplained. The sample table lists about 140,000 clones, about three quarters of them with a count of one. The ten biggest clones cover over 15% of the sample. Sequences were obtained from peripheral blood. These receptors were collected from a man in his fifties or sixties with acute or convalescent COVID-19.

This chain connects TRBV4-2 to TRBJ1-1; D call uncertain. The CDR3 runs to 15 residues. Looked up from germline, CDR1 is LGHNA and CDR2 is YNFKEQ. Between the trimmed V and J ends, which lost 0 bases and 2 bases, there was a span of 10 bases. The CDR3 loop reads CASSQDGQINTEAFF. CDR3 nucleotides: TGTGCCAGCAGCCAAGATGGCCAGATAAACACTGAAGCTTTCTTT.

This clone appeared a single time. The chain uses TRBV7-9 and TRBJ2-1, with D unclear. There are 14 residues in the CDR3. Germline lookup yields CDR1 SEHNR and CDR2 FQNEAQ (reference sequence). The V and J ends lost 5 bases and 5 bases respectively, with 13 bases between them. The CDR3 spells CASSARRGDNEQFF. Written as DNA, the CDR3 is TGTGCCAGCAGCGCAAGGAGAGGCGACAATGAGCAGTTCTTC.

The V gene is TRBV4-2, the J gene TRBJ1-5; 7 bases agree with TRBD1. Germline V gene sequence: CDR1 LGHNA, CDR2 YNFKEQ. With V trimmed by 4 bases and J by 2 bases, 8 bases remained unmatched. The CDR3 length is 16 residues. CDR3 protein: CASSPRFGQGNQPQHF. For the CDR3, the DNA is TGTGCCAGCAGCCCCCGATTCGGACAGGGCAATCAGCCCCAGCATTTT.

V is TRBV7-5 and J is TRBJ2-7; the DNA was not compared with TRBD2, the D call given in the table. TRBV7-5 is tagged as a pseudogene. CDR3 size: 14 residues. CDR3 protein: CARSLPESSYEQYV. The CDR3, as DNA: TGTGCCAGAAGCTTACCGGAGAGCTCCTACGAGCAGTACGTC.

V is TRBV5-1 and J is TRBJ2-3; a possible D gene is TRBD1 (6 bases). Germline CDR1 SGHRS, CDR2 YFSETQ. CDR3 size: 16 residues. With 6 bases removed from V and 0 bases from J, the gap between germline ends came to 17 bases. Here the CDR3 DNA reads TGCGCCAGCACCCTAGGGTCAGGGGATAGCACAGATACGCAGTATTTT. It is translated as CASTLGSGDSTDTQYF.

This sequence joins TRBV4-2 and TRBJ2-4; the match to TRBD1 covers 9 bases. J lost 7 bases, V lost 3 bases, and 7 bases had no gene match. Germline lookup yields CDR1 LGHNA and CDR2 YNFKEQ. The CDR3 is 15 amino acids. The CDR3 sequence: CASSQGDREENIQYF. The CDR3 DNA follows: TGTGCCAGCAGCCAGGGGGACAGGGAGGAGAACATTCAGTACTTC.

The V call is TRBV2, the J call TRBJ1-2; TRBD1 agrees at 7 bases. This CDR3 region has 15 residues. Trimming cost V 3 bases and J 0 bases; bases outside gene matches: 4. Germline values: CDR1 SNHLY, CDR2 FYNNEI. CDR3 bases: TGTGCCAGCAGTGACGAGGGGGCGACTAACTATGGCTACACCTTC. Protein: CASSDEGATNYGYTF.

This sequence joins TRBV11-2 and TRBJ2-3; 7 bases align to TRBD2. CDR3 size: 17 residues. Germline assignment: CDR1 SGHAT and CDR2 FQNNGV. The ends lost 0 bases at V and 3 bases at J; junction bases unmatched: 9. The CDR3 is CASSLEWAGVETDTQYF. DNA of the CDR3: TGTGCCAGCAGCTTAGAGTGGGCGGGGGTAGAGACAGATACGCAGTATTTT.

The count of this clone is one. This sequence joins TRBV5-1 and TRBJ2-3, with D uncertain. Germline V gene data show CDR1 as SGHRS and CDR2 as YFSETQ. The CDR3 covers 15 residues. The germline V and J ends were trimmed by 2 bases and 4 bases, with 14 bases remaining between them. CDR3 sequence: CASSLTDPNSDTQYF. In DNA, the CDR3 is TGCGCCAGCAGCTTAACAGACCCTAATTCAGATACGCAGTATTTT.

The rearrangement joins TRBV5-1 to TRBJ2-3; 15 bases match TRBD2. The CDR3 runs 17 residues. The V gene's germline CDR1 is SGHRS and CDR2 YFSETQ. Germline trimming cut 0 bases from V and 6 bases from J; bases unmatched to any gene: 5. CDR3 coding DNA: TGCGCCAGCAGCTTGGGGACTAGCGGGGGGGCAGGCGATACGCAGTATTTT. Residues: CASSLGTSGGAGDTQYF.